This T cell receptor (beta chain) is from a study of type 1 regulatory T cells. Overall study context: An in vitro protocol generated T-allo10, a Tr1-enriched, alloantigen-specific CD4 T cell product.

In this sample, this clonotype turned up a few times. Its antigen is as yet unknown. TCRdb analysed the reads with MiXCR anew, one entry per CDR3 protein. The data contain 60,000 to 70,000 distinct CDR3 sequences, roughly 50% of them singletons. Findings and limits, study-wide: Tr1 cells had a more restricted TCR repertoire than non-Tr1 cells.

The CDR3 loop spans 14 amino acids. The germline V and J ends were trimmed by 0 bases and 3 bases, with 10 bases remaining between them. Per germline, CDR1 SGHRS and CDR2 YFSETQ. Sequenced sample: cultured non-Tr1 T cells, either the whole culture or a sorted T cell fraction (not recorded which). The clonotype originates from a human donor in good health. This chain uses TRBV5-1 with TRBJ2-7; no clear D gene. The DNA for the CDR3 is TGCGCCAGCAGCTTGGAAGGGCTTAGCTACGAGCAGTACTTC. Translating gives CASSLEGLSYEQYF.